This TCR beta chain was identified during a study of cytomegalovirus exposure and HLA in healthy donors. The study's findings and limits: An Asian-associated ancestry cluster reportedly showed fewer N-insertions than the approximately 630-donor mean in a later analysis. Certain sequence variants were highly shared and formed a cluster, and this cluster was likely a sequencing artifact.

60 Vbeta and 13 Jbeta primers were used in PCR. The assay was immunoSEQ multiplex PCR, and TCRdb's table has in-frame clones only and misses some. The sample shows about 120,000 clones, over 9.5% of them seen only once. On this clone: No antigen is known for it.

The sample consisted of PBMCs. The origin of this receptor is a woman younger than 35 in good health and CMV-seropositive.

The CDR3 protein is CSATWTAEAFF. The CDR3 coding sequence is TGCAGTGCCACTTGGACAGCTGAAGCTTTCTTT. V is TRBV20-1 and J is TRBJ1-1; weak D call: TRBD1 (6 bases). This CDR3 has 11 amino acids. Trimming stripped 6 bases from V and 6 bases from J, with 11 bases between. Germline loops: CDR1 DFQATT, CDR2 SNEGSKA (reference sequence).